The rows below give T cell receptor beta chains drawn from one sample of a study of blood T cell repertoires in COVID-19. Measured with immunoSEQ multiplex PCR; TCRdb has only the in-frame clones, and not every one. Among 220,000 or so clones, 70% to 85% were seen once, and the ten largest hold about 1.3%. Input material: PBMCs or T cells enriched from blood (not recorded which). These receptors all stem from a woman aged 40 to 50 with acute COVID-19. CDR3s include the opening cysteine and the closing phenylalanine or tryptophan. D genes are given only for firm matches. The size entry is marked missing in some rows and otherwise reads once, few, many or a size class.

CDR3	DNA	size	V	D	J
CASSPPGNSPLHF	TGTGCCAGCAGCCCACCCGGGAATTCACCCCTCCACTTT	NA	TRBV28	NA	TRBJ1-6
CASSMAGYSNQPQHF	TGTGCCAGTAGTATGGCAGGTTATAGCAATCAGCCCCAGCATTTT	NA	TRBV19	NA	TRBJ1-5
CASSEGAGYGYTF	TGCGCCAGCAGCGAGGGGGCCGGCTATGGCTACACCTTC	NA	TRBV5-1	TRBD1	TRBJ1-2
CAWRSVYEQYF	TGTGCCTGGAGAAGCGTCTACGAGCAGTACTTC	NA	TRBV30	NA	TRBJ2-7
CASRPGVGTGELFF	TGTGCCAGCAGACCAGGGGTGGGCACCGGGGAGCTGTTTTTT	NA	TRBV7-6	NA	TRBJ2-2
CASSALRGYKETQYF	TGTGCCAGCAGTGCACTCAGGGGCTACAAAGAGACCCAGTACTTC	once	TRBV25-1	NA	TRBJ2-5
CASSLTKNTDTQYF	TGCGCCAGCAGCTTGACAAAAAACACAGATACGCAGTATTTT	NA	TRBV5-1	NA	TRBJ2-3
CASTPGSRGRAGELFF	TGTGCCAGCACCCCAGGGTCGCGGGGAAGGGCCGGGGAGCTGTTTTTT	NA	TRBV9	NA	TRBJ2-2
CAWTRDSSGANVLTF	TGTGCCTGGACCCGCGACTCGTCGGGGGCCAACGTCCTGACTTTC	NA	TRBV30	NA	TRBJ2-6
CASSSRTSGSTGELFF	TGTGCCAGCAGCTCGCGGACTAGCGGCTCCACCGGGGAGCTGTTTTTT	NA	TRBV7-3	TRBD2	TRBJ2-2
CASSPDRGLNQPQHF	TGTGCCAGCAGCCCAGACAGGGGACTAAATCAGCCCCAGCATTTT	NA	TRBV6-5	TRBD1	TRBJ1-5
CASGIAGAGDTQYF	TGTGCCAGCGGTATAGCGGGGGCCGGAGATACGCAGTATTTT	NA	TRBV2	TRBD2	TRBJ2-3
CASSEAPGHPLDF	TGTGCCAGCAGTGAAGCACCGGGACACCCGCTGGACTTC	NA	TRBV2	NA	TRBJ2-7
CASRDTHGGTQYF	TGCGCCAGCCGGGACACTCATGGGGGGACCCAGTACTTC	NA	TRBV5-1	NA	TRBJ2-5
CASSPRQGGYEQYF	TGTGCCAGCTCCCCTCGACAGGGCGGGTACGAGCAGTACTTC	NA	TRBV18	TRBD1	TRBJ2-7
CASSQVRGGAETQYF	TGCGCCAGCAGCCAAGTTCGAGGGGGGGCCGAGACCCAGTACTTC	few	TRBV4-3	NA	TRBJ2-5
CASSLVVTSGSIRETQYF	TGTGCCAGCAGCTTGGTGGTGACTAGCGGGAGTATCCGAGAGACCCAGTACTTC	few	TRBV5-5	TRBD2	TRBJ2-5
CASSLVLGHQETQYF	TGCGCCAGCAGCTTGGTACTAGGACACCAAGAGACCCAGTACTTC	NA	TRBV5-1	NA	TRBJ2-5
CASSKAGTSGTYEQYF	TGTGCCAGCAGTAAAGCCGGGACTAGCGGGACCTACGAGCAGTACTTC	NA	TRBV27	TRBD2	TRBJ2-7
CASSSGFSEQFF	TGTGCCAGCAGCTCAGGGTTCAGTGAGCAGTTCTTC	NA	TRBV28	NA	TRBJ2-1
CASSPLGLTSGRINEQFF	TGTGCCAGCAGCCCCTTGGGCTTGACTAGCGGGAGGATCAATGAGCAGTTCTTC	NA	TRBV28	TRBD2	TRBJ2-1
CAWRDRGNSPLHF	TGTGCCTGGCGGGACAGGGGGAATTCACCCCTCCACTTT	NA	TRBV30	TRBD1	TRBJ1-6
CSASTQGRNQPQHF	TGCAGTGCTAGTACACAGGGGCGAAATCAGCCCCAGCATTTT	NA	TRBV20-1	TRBD1	TRBJ1-5
CASKISGRAADTQYF	TGTGCCAGTAAGATAAGCGGGAGGGCCGCAGATACGCAGTATTTT	NA	TRBV19	TRBD2	TRBJ2-3
CATRDSNEQFF	TGTGCCACCCGAGACTCCAATGAGCAGTTCTTC	NA	TRBV24-1	NA	TRBJ2-1
CASRTLAGAHYEQYF	TGTGCCAGCAGGACTTTAGCGGGGGCTCACTACGAGCAGTACTTC	many	TRBV5-6	TRBD2	TRBJ2-7
CASSEIQETQYF	TGTGCCAGCAGTGAAATACAAGAGACCCAGTACTTC	NA	TRBV2	NA	TRBJ2-5
CAWSAFSVRDTQYF	TGTGCCTGGAGTGCCTTTAGCGTAAGAGATACGCAGTATTTT	once	TRBV30	NA	TRBJ2-3
CASSLKGGRAFDNEQFF	TGCGCCAGCAGCTTGAAGGGTGGGAGGGCCTTTGACAATGAGCAGTTCTTC	NA	TRBV5-1	TRBD2	TRBJ2-1
CASSIDGRENTEAFF	TGTGCCAGTAGTATAGACGGCAGGGAAAACACTGAAGCTTTCTTT	once	TRBV19	NA	TRBJ1-1
CASSQRDIPSIGYTF	TGTGCCAGCAGCCAACGGGACATCCCTTCTATTGGCTACACCTTC	NA	TRBV3-1/TRBV3-2	NA	TRBJ1-2
CASSDWGDGSNQPQHF	TGTGCCAGCAGTGACTGGGGGGACGGGAGCAATCAGCCCCAGCATTTT	many	TRBV6-2/TRBV6-3	NA	TRBJ1-5
CASSYGTDSYNEQFF	TGTGCCAGCAGCTACGGAACTGACAGCTACAATGAGCAGTTCTTC	NA	TRBV5-6	NA	TRBJ2-1
CASSSGTSSYEQYF	TGTGCCAGCAGTTCGGGGACTAGCTCCTACGAGCAGTACTTC	NA	TRBV28	TRBD2	TRBJ2-7